A single sample is the source of the 27 T cell receptor beta chains below, sequenced in a study of T cell clonotyping in hematopoietic cell transplantation. The protocol was immunoSEQ multiplex PCR, while the TCRdb copy is restricted to in-frame clones and leaves out a portion. The sample includes some 29,000 clones, roughly 85% of them seen just once. Time point given: recipient sample about 28 days before transplant, after cytoreduction. Specimen: peripheral blood mononuclear cells, collected before stem cell transplant. The receptor source for this set is a man between 35 and 55 years old with acute myeloid leukemia. Some clones in this sample may be carry-over from other donors' samples.

The V call is TRBV4-2, the J call TRBJ2-2, with 8 nucleotides matching TRBD2. V lost 4 bases, J lost 6 bases, and 7 bases stayed unmatched. Germline V lookup: CDR1 LGHNA, CDR2 YNFKEQ. The CDR3 length is 15 residues. The CDR3 reads CASSPSGGQAGELFF. The DNA for the CDR3 is TGTGCCAGCAGCCCCAGCGGGGGTCAAGCCGGGGAGCTGTTTTTT.

The chain joins TRBV2 to TRBJ2-3; the match to TRBD2 covers 10 bases. Unmatched junction bases numbered 7, after V lost 4 bases and J lost 3 bases. Germline V CDR1 and CDR2: SNHLY, FYNNEI. CDR3 length equals 16 residues. The CDR3, as DNA: TGTGCCAGCAGTGCCCAAACTAGCGGGAAGACAGATACGCAGTATTTT. Amino acid sequence: CASSAQTSGKTDTQYF. Variable domain in full (rest from reference TRBV2 and TRBJ2-3): EPEVTQTPSHQVTQMGQEVILRCVPISNHLYFYWYRQILGQKVEFLVSFYNNEISEKSEIFDDQFSVERPDGSNFTLKIRSTKLEDSAMYFCASSAQTSGKTDTQYFGPGTRLTVL.

This clone was seen only a few times. The rearrangement uses TRBV2 and TRBJ1-3; no reliable D call. CDR1 is SNHLY, CDR2 FYNNEI, per germline. CDR3 length: 17 residues. V gave up 5 bases and J gave up 0 bases, with 17 bases separating them. The CDR3 is CASSLTLLLLSGNTIYF. In DNA form, the CDR3 reads TGTGCCAGCAGTCTAACTCTACTCCTGCTCTCTGGAAACACCATATATTTT.

The rearrangement joins TRBV5-1 to TRBJ1-4, with D uncertain. CDR1 is SGHRS and CDR2 is YFSETQ in the germline V gene. There are 18 residues in the CDR3. The ends were cut back, 0 bases at V and 2 bases at J, with 17 bases in the middle. The CDR3 loop is CASSLGPPSRTTNEKLFF. CDR3 in DNA: TGCGCCAGCAGCTTGGGACCTCCAAGCAGAACGACTAATGAAAAACTGTTTTTT.

This clone has a handful of counts. The chain carries TRBV7-8 and TRBJ1-6, with a tentative D call TRBD1 (6 bases). The CDR3 contains 15 residues. Germline-derived CDR1 and CDR2 are SGHVS and FQNEAQ. The V and J ends lost 5 bases and 4 bases respectively, with 12 bases between them. The CDR3 DNA sequence: TGTGCCAGCAGCCCAGGGGACGGGTATAATTCACCCCTCCACTTT. It encodes CASSPGDGYNSPLHF.

This chain links TRBV2 with TRBJ1-4, with a possible D match to TRBD1 (5 bases). Germline V gene sequence: CDR1 SNHLY, CDR2 FYNNEI. With 5 bases removed from V and 4 bases from J, the gap between germline ends came to 17 bases. The CDR3 length is 16 residues. CDR3 region: CASSPLGARVNEKLFF. For the CDR3, the DNA is TGTGCCAGCAGTCCTCTAGGGGCTCGGGTTAATGAAAAACTGTTTTTT.

The rearrangement uses TRBV29-1 and TRBJ2-7; D unclear. V dropped 3 bases and J dropped 2 bases, with 11 bases sitting between them. Germline CDR1 SQVTM, CDR2 ANQGSEA. The CDR3 contains 13 residues. CDR3 sequence (DNA): TGCAGCGTTGATAGGGCCCAAGCCTACGAGCAGTACTTC. Its translation: CSVDRAQAYEQYF.

The chain recombines TRBV10-1 with TRBJ1-1; D remains ambiguous. Germline CDR1 reads WNHNN; CDR2 reads SYGVQD (reference sequence). The CDR3 covers 13 residues. Trimming pared 2 bases from V and 3 bases from J, leaving 7 bases between. CDR3 amino acids: CASSEQEYTEAFF. CDR3 nucleotides: TGCGCCAGCAGTGAGCAGGAGTACACTGAAGCTTTCTTT.

The chain links TRBV10-1 to TRBJ1-1; D not resolved. The length of the CDR3 is 13 residues. The germline gives CDR1 WNHNN, CDR2 SYGVQD (reference sequence). Trimming left V 6 bases short and J 6 bases short, with 14 bases between. The chain's CDR3 is CASRADGGAEAFF. The CDR3 bases are TGCGCCAGCAGGGCAGACGGCGGGGCTGAAGCTTTCTTT.

This rearrangement joins TRBV7-2 to TRBJ2-3, with 9 positions matching TRBD2. Unmatched junction bases numbered 5, after V lost 1 base and J lost 0 bases. The CDR3 sequence is 17 residues long. The germline CDR1 and CDR2 sequences are SGHTA and FQGNSA. The CDR3 region is CASSLVREGGSTDTQYF. The CDR3 DNA is TGTGCCAGCAGCTTAGTGCGGGAGGGCGGCAGCACAGATACGCAGTATTTT. The whole variable domain, filled in from reference TRBV7-2 and TRBJ2-3, reads GAGVSQSPSNKVTEKGKDVELRCDPISGHTALYWYRQSLGQGLEFLIYFQGNSAPDKSGLPSDRFSAERTGGSVSTLTIQRTQQEDSAVYLCASSLVREGGSTDTQYFGPGTRLTVL.

This clone turned up a few times. This chain's CDR3 is CAILGSGETQYF. The CDR3 DNA reads as TGTGCCATCCTCGGGAGTGGGGAGACCCAGTACTTC. This sequence joins TRBV10-3 and TRBJ2-5; D perhaps matches TRBD2 (6 bases). V lost 8 bases and J 5 bases, leaving 12 bases between the germline ends. In germline, CDR1 is ENHRY, CDR2 SYGVKD. This CDR3 comprises 12 residues.

V and J are TRBV11-3 and TRBJ2-2; D is ambiguous. The CDR3 loop spans 15 amino acids. Trimming shortened V by 1 base and J by 7 bases, and 13 bases separated the two germline ends. Germline V gives CDR1 SGHNT, CDR2 YENEEA. CDR3 sequence (DNA): TGTGCCAGCAGCTTAGTTGTGGGGATCGGCGGGGAGCTGTTTTTT. This sequence encodes CASSLVVGIGGELFF.

The chain has TRBV29-1 and TRBJ2-5; D not certain. V lost 5 bases to trimming and J lost 5 bases, with 12 bases between them. The V gene's germline CDR1 is SQVTM and CDR2 ANQGSEA. There are 12 residues in the CDR3. The CDR3 region is CSVLPGFETQYF. For the CDR3, the DNA is TGCAGCGTTCTCCCCGGTTTCGAGACCCAGTACTTC.

The chain joins TRBV5-4 to TRBJ1-1; D is undetermined. With 0 bases removed from V and 1 base from J, the gap between germline ends came to 7 bases. CDR3 length: 14 residues. Germline V lookup: CDR1 SGHNT, CDR2 YYREEE (reference sequence). The CDR3 DNA is TGTGCCAGCAGCTTGGATCTAGGGAACACTGAAGCTTTCTTT. Translating it yields CASSLDLGNTEAFF.

In nucleotides, the CDR3 is TGTGCCATCAGTGATAGCGGGGGAAACACTGAAGCTTTCTTT. Translating it yields CAISDSGGNTEAFF. The V gene is TRBV10-3, the J gene TRBJ1-1; possible D gene TRBD1, 5 bases. V was cut by 3 bases and J by 2 bases, with 10 bases left in between. Germline lookup yields CDR1 ENHRY and CDR2 SYGVKD. The CDR3 has 14 amino acids.

The rearrangement links TRBV4-3 to TRBJ1-1; 9 bases align to TRBD1. Trimming took 3 bases from V and 4 from J; bases not matched to a gene: 0. The CDR3 runs to 13 residues. The germline CDR1 and CDR2 sequences are LGHNA and YSLEER. The DNA of the CDR3 is TGCGCCAGCAGCCAGGGACAGGGCACTGAAGCTTTCTTT. Translated: CASSQGQGTEAFF.

V gene TRBV7-9 combines with J gene TRBJ2-1, with 8 nucleotides matching TRBD1. V lost 5 bases and J lost 3; bases outside the gene matches: 9. The CDR3 consists of 16 residues. The germline CDR1 and CDR2 sequences are SEHNR and FQNEAQ (reference sequence). In DNA, the CDR3 is TGTGCCAGCAGCAGGAGACAGGGGAAGGTCTACAATGAGCAGTTCTTC. Its protein product is CASSRRQGKVYNEQFF.

In DNA form, the CDR3 reads TGTGCCAGCGCCATCGGGGGTGGCAGATACAATGAGCAGTTCTTC. This gives the protein CASAIGGGRYNEQFF. The rearrangement joins TRBV7-2 to TRBJ2-1; TRBD2 might be the D (6 bases). This CDR3 spans 15 amino acids. Trimming cost V 8 bases and J 4 bases, with 18 bases left between them. CDR1 SGHTA and CDR2 FQGNSA come from the germline V gene.

The rearrangement links TRBV20-1 to TRBJ1-1; D unresolved. The CDR3 sequence is 11 residues long. Germline CDR1 and CDR2: DFQATT and SNEGSKA (reference sequence). V gave up 1 base and J gave up 7 bases, with 7 bases separating them. The CDR3 region has the DNA TGCAGTGCTAGAGTCCTTATTGAAGCTTTCTTT. As protein: CSARVLIEAFF.

This clone was detected only once. The CDR3 here is CASSLVGLAGVDEQYF. CDR3 nucleotides: TGCGCCAGCAGCTTGGTGGGACTAGCGGGAGTCGACGAGCAGTACTTC. The J gene is TRBJ2-7, the V gene TRBV5-1, with 14 nucleotides matching TRBD2. The CDR3 extends over 16 amino acids. The V segment lost 0 bases and the J segment 5 bases; nucleotides outside the gene matches: 4. Germline assignment: CDR1 SGHRS and CDR2 YFSETQ.

J is TRBJ2-7 and V is TRBV6-1; 8 bases line up with TRBD1. J gave up 4 bases and V 4 bases, and 6 bases lay outside the gene matches. This CDR3 is 14 amino acids long. Germline V gene sequence: CDR1 MNHNS, CDR2 SASEGT. CDR3 in amino acids: CASSAGGGYYEQYF. In DNA, the CDR3 is TGTGCCAGCAGTGCAGGGGGCGGCTATTACGAGCAGTACTTC.

The chain couples TRBV27 to TRBJ2-3; TRBD2 is a possible D gene (6 bases). Germline CDR1 and CDR2: MNHEY and SMNVEV (reference sequence). Trimming removed 7 bases at V and 3 bases at J, with 23 bases between. There are 17 residues in the CDR3. CDR3 loop: CASNVVAVGGPTDTQYF. In DNA form, the CDR3 reads TGTGCCAGCAACGTAGTTGCTGTTGGAGGGCCAACAGATACGCAGTATTTT.

This clone was seen more than once but under ten times. The J gene is TRBJ1-5, the V gene TRBV30; a weak D match, TRBD1 (5 bases). The germline V and J ends were trimmed by 0 bases and 0 bases, with 9 bases remaining between them. The CDR3 extends over 15 amino acids. Germline V gene data show CDR1 as GTSNPN and CDR2 as SVGIG (reference sequence). The CDR3 DNA follows: TGTGCCTGGAGTGTAGGCAGGGCTAGCAATCAGCCCCAGCATTTT. Protein: CAWSVGRASNQPQHF. The whole variable domain, filled in from reference TRBV30 and TRBJ1-5, reads SQTIHQWPATLVQPVGSPLSLECTVEGTSNPNLYWYRQAAGRGLQLLFYSVGIGQISSEVPQNLSASRPQDRQFILSSKKLLLSDSGFYLCAWSVGRASNQPQHFGDGTRLSIL.

The chain recombines TRBV10-1 with TRBJ2-7; 11 nucleotides line up with TRBD2. J gave up 3 bases and V 4 bases, and 5 bases lay outside the gene matches. CDR3 length: 15 residues. Germline loops: CDR1 WNHNN, CDR2 SYGVQD (reference sequence). The chain's CDR3 is CASSAETSGNYEQYF. Written as DNA, the CDR3 is TGCGCCAGCAGTGCGGAGACTAGCGGGAACTACGAGCAGTACTTC.

This clone was detected a few times. The chain joins TRBV14 to TRBJ2-7, with a possible D match to TRBD2 (5 bases). The CDR3 runs 13 residues. V was trimmed by 3 bases and J by 2 bases, leaving 8 bases between them. Germline CDR1 is SGHDN and CDR2 is FVKESK. The CDR3 sequence is CASSQAGTYEQYF. CDR3 sequence (DNA): TGTGCCAGCAGCCAGGCCGGGACCTACGAGCAGTACTTC.

V and J are TRBV25-1 and TRBJ2-5; 11 positions agree with TRBD2. The CDR3 extends over 14 amino acids. CDR1 MGHDK and CDR2 SYGVNS come from the germline V gene. The junction had 7 bases not matched to a gene; V was cut back by 8 bases and J by 5 bases. In DNA form, the CDR3 reads TGTGCCAGCGCAATAGCGGGGGGGCAGGAGACCCAGTACTTC. It translates to CASAIAGGQETQYF.

The chain links TRBV30 to TRBJ1-5, with a weak D call TRBD1 (5 bases). The CDR3 has 15 amino acids. Looked up from germline, CDR1 is GTSNPN and CDR2 is SVGIG (reference sequence). Trimming stripped 2 bases from V and 1 base from J, with 12 bases between. CDR3 in DNA: TGTGCCTGGAGTCCCTCGGCAGGGAGCAATCAGCCCCAGCATTTT. It encodes CAWSPSAGSNQPQHF. The variable domain in full, completed from reference TRBV30 and TRBJ1-5, reads SQTIHQWPATLVQPVGSPLSLECTVEGTSNPNLYWYRQAAGRGLQLLFYSVGIGQISSEVPQNLSASRPQDRQFILSSKKLLLSDSGFYLCAWSPSAGSNQPQHFGDGTRLSIL.